The 22 T cell receptor beta chains reported below all come from one sample, sequenced in a study of blood T cell repertoires in COVID-19. Measured with immunoSEQ multiplex PCR; TCRdb has only the in-frame clones, and not every one. The repertoire holds about 97,000 clones, with approximately 86% as singletons. Source material: peripheral blood. The receptors derive from a woman aged 50 to 65 with COVID-19, enrolled during active disease.

Points on this clone: Other DNA sequences in the same sample also yield this CDR3. This chain uses TRBV5-1 with TRBJ1-2; TRBD1 aligns across 8 bases. The V segment lost 4 bases and the J segment 2 bases; nucleotides outside the gene matches: 4. The CDR3 spans 14 residues. Per the germline V gene, CDR1 is SGHRS and CDR2 is YFSETQ. This CDR3 is CASSPGQANYGYTF. The CDR3 DNA follows: TGCGCCAGCAGCCCGGGACAGGCCAACTATGGCTACACCTTC. Using reference TRBV5-1 and TRBJ1-2 for the parts outside the CDR3, the full variable domain is KAGVTQTPRYLIKTRGQQVTLSCSPISGHRSVSWYQQTPGQGLQFLFEYFSETQRNKGNFPGRFSGRQFSNSRSEMNVSTLELGDSALYLCASSPGQANYGYTFGSGTRLTVV.

The rearrangement uses TRBV2 and TRBJ2-3; 8 bases are a match to TRBD2. Germline V lookup: CDR1 SNHLY, CDR2 FYNNEI. V lost 7 bases to trimming and J lost 5 bases; unmatched junction nucleotides: 11. The CDR3 contains 15 residues. Here the CDR3 reads CASTSGGGIVDTQYF. In DNA, the CDR3 is TGTGCCAGCACGTCCGGCGGGGGGATCGTAGATACGCAGTATTTT. Looking up the rest from reference TRBV2 and TRBJ2-3 gives the full variable domain: EPEVTQTPSHQVTQMGQEVILRCVPISNHLYFYWYRQILGQKVEFLVSFYNNEISEKSEIFDDQFSVERPDGSNFTLKIRSTKLEDSAMYFCASTSGGGIVDTQYFGPGTRLTVL.

The chain uses TRBV19 and TRBJ2-5; no definite D call. Germline lookup yields CDR1 LNHDA and CDR2 SQIVND (reference sequence). The CDR3 totals 14 residues. V was shortened by 6 bases and J by 1 base, with 12 bases between the two germline ends. The CDR3: CASSPGGSQETQYF. DNA for the CDR3: TGTGCCAGTAGCCCCGGCGGAAGCCAAGAGACCCAGTACTTC.

The chain uses TRBV25-1 and TRBJ1-4; D is perhaps TRBD1 (6 bases). V lost 6 bases, J lost 5 bases, and 19 bases lay in between. The CDR3 has 16 residues. Germline CDR1 reads MGHDK; CDR2 reads SYGVNS. CDR3: CASSRAYRVSNEKLFF. In DNA, the CDR3 is TGTGCCAGCAGCCGCGCCTACAGGGTATCGAATGAAAAACTGTTTTTT.

This clone was observed a handful of times. The V gene is TRBV24-1, the J gene TRBJ2-2; 8 bases match TRBD1. Germline lookup yields CDR1 KGHDR and CDR2 SFDVKD. V shed 2 bases and J 7 bases; nucleotides not matched to a gene: 8. This CDR3 contains 16 residues. The DNA of the CDR3 is TGTGCCACCAGTGATTGGACAGGGACGAGAGACGGGGAGCTGTTTTTT. It yields the protein CATSDWTGTRDGELFF.

This sequence joins TRBV6-4 and TRBJ2-1, with 13 bases fitting TRBD2. V lost 6 bases and J lost 6; bases outside the gene matches: 2. CDR1 MRHNA and CDR2 SNTAGT come from the germline V gene. The CDR3 totals 14 residues. CDR3 sequence reads: CASRTSGGSNEQFF. Here the CDR3 DNA reads TGTGCCAGCAGGACTAGCGGGGGGTCCAATGAGCAGTTCTTC.

The CDR3 DNA reads as TGCGCCTCTAGCGGAGCCTACGAGCAGTACTTC. Amino acid sequence: CASSGAYEQYF. The V and J genes are TRBV4-1 and TRBJ2-7; TRBD2 agrees at 7 bases. There are 11 residues in the CDR3. Looked up from germline, CDR1 is MGHRA and CDR2 is YSYEKL. The V gene end was trimmed by 11 bases and the J gene end by 2 bases; junction bases not matched to a gene: 3.

A note on this clone: An end of the junction does not agree with germline; a read error may underlie this. The chain combines TRBV10-3 with TRBJ2-2; TRBD1 aligns across 8 bases. The CDR3 contains 14 residues. CDR1 is ENHRY and CDR2 is SYGVKD in the germline V gene. The CDR3 DNA sequence: TGTGCCATCAGTGGGACAGGGAACAGCGGGGAGCTGTTTTTT. Its protein product is CAISGTGNSGELFF.

The V call is TRBV5-1, the J call TRBJ2-1, with 7 bases that match TRBD1. The CDR3 totals 15 residues. From germline, CDR1 is SGHRS and CDR2 YFSETQ. The junction had 9 bases not matched to a gene; V was cut back by 3 bases and J by 6 bases. CDR3 sequence reads: CASSSGDRAVNEQFF. The CDR3 DNA follows: TGCGCCAGCAGCTCCGGAGACAGGGCTGTCAATGAGCAGTTCTTC. The variable domain in full, completed from reference TRBV5-1 and TRBJ2-1, reads KAGVTQTPRYLIKTRGQQVTLSCSPISGHRSVSWYQQTPGQGLQFLFEYFSETQRNKGNFPGRFSGRQFSNSRSEMNVSTLELGDSALYLCASSSGDRAVNEQFFGPGTRLTVL.

This chain connects TRBV5-5 to TRBJ2-7; tentatively, D is TRBD2 (5 bases). CDR1 SGHKS and CDR2 YYEKEE come from the germline V gene (reference sequence). The ends were cut back, 0 bases at V and 3 bases at J, with 16 bases in the middle. This CDR3 has 16 residues. CDR3 residues: CASSLGMDSQVYEQYF. CDR3 in DNA: TGTGCCAGCAGCTTGGGAATGGACTCCCAAGTCTACGAGCAGTACTTC. Using reference TRBV5-5 and TRBJ2-7 for the parts outside the CDR3, the full variable domain is DAGVTQSPTHLIKTRGQQVTLRCSPISGHKSVSWYQQVLGQGPQFIFQYYEKEERGRGNFPDRFSARQFPNYSSELNVNALLLGDSALYLCASSLGMDSQVYEQYFGPGTRLTVT.

This chain links TRBV12-3 or TRBV12-4 with TRBJ2-7, with TRBD1 as a possible D gene (6 bases). This CDR3 has 12 amino acids. V lost 5 bases to trimming and J lost 6 bases, with 11 bases between them. The CDR3 sequence is CASSVRGSEQYF. DNA for the CDR3: TGTGCCAGCAGTGTCAGGGGATCCGAGCAGTACTTC.

The chain employs TRBV5-1 and TRBJ2-5; 8 nucleotides line up with TRBD2. In germline, CDR1 is SGHRS, CDR2 YFSETQ. Losses at the gene ends were 4 bases for V and 5 bases for J; bases not matched to a gene: 7. The CDR3 consists of 14 residues. CDR3 DNA sequence: TGCGCCAGCAGCGACGGGGGGGCCTCGGAGACCCAGTACTTC. Translated: CASSDGGASETQYF.

This chain joins TRBV9 and TRBJ2-1; 10 bases are a match to TRBD2. Trimming took 2 bases from V and 2 from J; bases not matched to a gene: 1. The germline CDR1 and CDR2 sequences are SGDLS and YYNGEE. The CDR3 consists of 15 residues. CDR3: CASSVLAGAYNEQFF. CDR3 nucleotides: TGTGCCAGCAGCGTCCTAGCGGGGGCCTACAATGAGCAGTTCTTC.

The V and J genes are TRBV9 and TRBJ2-3; TRBD2 matches at 8 bases. This CDR3 is built from 16 residues. The V and J ends lost 4 bases and 2 bases, in that order; junction bases with no gene match: 9. Looked up from germline, CDR1 is SGDLS and CDR2 is YYNGEE. The CDR3 region is CASSTHSGELTDTQYF. Here the CDR3 DNA reads TGTGCCAGCAGCACCCATAGCGGGGAACTCACAGATACGCAGTATTTT. Looking up the rest from reference TRBV9 and TRBJ2-3 gives the full variable domain: DSGVTQTPKHLITATGQRVTLRCSPRSGDLSVYWYQQSLDQGLQFLIQYYNGEERAKGNILERFSAQQFPDLHSELNLSSLELGDSALYFCASSTHSGELTDTQYFGPGTRLTVL.

This rearrangement joins TRBV5-1 to TRBJ1-5; 7 bases fit TRBD1. Trimming cost V 2 bases and J 5 bases; bases outside gene matches: 4. The CDR3 sequence is 14 residues long. Germline V CDR1 and CDR2: SGHRS, YFSETQ. The CDR3 spells CASSLGGKDQPQHF. Here the CDR3 DNA reads TGCGCCAGCAGCTTAGGGGGCAAAGATCAGCCCCAGCATTTT.

The J gene is TRBJ1-5, the V gene TRBV2, with a tentative D call TRBD1 (6 bases). The CDR3 is 13 residues long. Germline-derived CDR1 and CDR2 are SNHLY and FYNNEI. V shed 7 bases and J shed 2 bases, with 9 bases lying between them. DNA of the CDR3: TGTGCCAGCACTCGACAGGGCAATCAGCCCCAGCATTTT. This codes for CASTRQGNQPQHF.

Only a few counts were recorded for this clone. The chain is built from TRBV2 and TRBJ2-1; 7 nucleotides match TRBD1. The CDR3 has 12 amino acids. Germline values: CDR1 SNHLY, CDR2 FYNNEI. V lost 6 bases and J lost 12; bases outside the gene matches: 8. Here the CDR3 DNA reads TGTGCCAGCAGAGAGACAGGGAAAGGGCAGTTCTTC. Its translation: CASRETGKGQFF.

A few counts support this clone. The genes are TRBV18 and TRBJ2-7; TRBD2 is a possible D gene (5 bases). CDR3 length equals 13 residues. Germline V CDR1 and CDR2: KGHSH, LQKENI. Trimming shortened V by 5 bases and J by 2 bases, and 10 bases separated the two germline ends. The CDR3 spells CASSAAEAYEQYF. The DNA of the CDR3 is TGTGCCAGCTCAGCGGCGGAGGCCTACGAGCAGTACTTC.

The chain recombines TRBV5-8 with TRBJ1-4; no firm D call. The germline V and J ends were trimmed by 4 bases and 4 bases, with 11 bases remaining between them. The CDR3 sequence is 14 residues long. Per the germline V gene, CDR1 is SGHTS and CDR2 is YDEGEE. The CDR3: CASSREQLNEKLFF. The CDR3 DNA sequence: TGTGCCAGCAGCCGGGAACAGCTTAATGAAAAACTGTTTTTT.

The chain joins TRBV14 to TRBJ1-2; perhaps TRBD1 as D (6 bases). CDR1 is SGHDN and CDR2 is FVKESK in the germline V gene. The CDR3 loop spans 14 amino acids. V was clipped by 2 bases and J by 8 bases, with 15 bases between them. CDR3 residues: CASSQPDSLEGYTF. CDR3 sequence (DNA): TGTGCCAGCAGCCAACCGGACAGCTTAGAGGGCTACACCTTC.

The chain couples TRBV4-1 to TRBJ1-2; 7 nucleotides agree with TRBD1. The CDR3 has 16 residues. V dropped 1 base and J dropped 7; count of bases not matched to a gene: 12. From germline, CDR1 is MGHRA and CDR2 YSYEKL. CDR3 in DNA: TGCGCCAGCAGCCAAGTAGTGACCAGGGGGAGAGGTGGCTACACCTTC. It codes for CASSQVVTRGRGGYTF.

V gene TRBV4-3 combines with J gene TRBJ2-7; no clear D gene. The CDR3 runs to 14 residues. The germline gives CDR1 LGHNA, CDR2 YSLEER. V lost 0 bases and J 2 bases, leaving 8 bases between the germline ends. The CDR3 protein is CASSQDLPAYEQYF. CDR3 sequence (DNA): TGCGCCAGCAGCCAAGATCTCCCCGCCTACGAGCAGTACTTC.